The 27 T cell receptor beta chains reported below all come from one sample, sequenced in a study of T-cell reconstitution after alpha-beta-depleted transplantation in children. During its preparation, the TCRbeta library received unique molecular identifiers. TCRdb independently ran MiXCR on the PCR reads; one entry per CDR3 protein. The data show about 830,000 distinct CDR3 sequences, 15% to 20% seen once. The input for sequencing was PBMCs, mostly from graft donor cells, taken 360 days after TCRalphabeta/CD19-depleted stem cell transplant. Receptors originate from a male patient younger than 18 who had a stem cell transplant for acute lymphoblastic leukemia, so the T cells may come from the graft donor.

V usage is TRBV12-3 or TRBV12-4 and J usage is TRBJ2-7, with 7 bases lining up with TRBD2. With 3 bases clipped from V and 4 bases from J, the junction kept 9 bases outside the gene matches. The CDR3 loop spans 15 amino acids. Here the CDR3 DNA reads TGTGCCAGCAGTTTTCTGGATGGCGGGAGTTACGAGCAGTACTTC. It is translated as CASSFLDGGSYEQYF.

This clonotype was observed a handful of times. The rearrangement uses TRBV7-9 and TRBJ2-5; TRBD1 matches at 8 bases. The junction had 7 bases not matched to a gene; V was cut back by 9 bases and J by 4 bases. The CDR3 runs 13 residues. Germline CDR1 SEHNR, CDR2 FQNEAQ (reference sequence). The CDR3 spells CASDQGARETQYF. The DNA for the CDR3 is TGTGCCAGTGATCAGGGGGCACGAGAGACCCAGTACTTC.

The chain uses TRBV7-6 and TRBJ2-1; 7 nucleotides align to TRBD2. The CDR3 is made up of 17 amino acids. Germline V lookup: CDR1 SGHVS, CDR2 FNYEAQ. J was trimmed by 2 bases and V by 3 bases; bases with no gene match: 10. The CDR3 region has the DNA TGTGCCAGCAGCTTTCTCCTAGCGGAGGCCCCCTACAATGAGCAGTTCTTC. Amino acid sequence: CASSFLLAEAPYNEQFF.

The sample holds a few counts of this clonotype. The rearrangement uses TRBV6-5 and TRBJ2-5; a weak D match, TRBD2 (6 bases). Germline CDR1 reads MNHEY; CDR2 reads SVGAGI. V dropped 0 bases and J dropped 7 bases, with 18 bases sitting between them. CDR3 length: 16 residues. Written as DNA, the CDR3 is TGTGCCAGCAGTTACTCGGGCGGAGGGCACTCGCGGACCCAGTACTTC. Translating gives CASSYSGGGHSRTQYF.

This clonotype turned up a few times. The CDR3, as DNA: TGTGCCAGCAGCTCCGGACTAGCGGGAGGGTCAGATACGCAGTATTTT. It is translated as CASSSGLAGGSDTQYF. The J gene is TRBJ2-3, the V gene TRBV7-9; 15 positions match TRBD2. The ends lost 4 bases at V and 4 bases at J; junction bases unmatched: 3. The CDR3 has 16 amino acids. Germline V gene lookup returns CDR1 SEHNR and CDR2 FQNEAQ (reference sequence).

This clonotype was picked up a small number of times. CDR3 nucleotide sequence: TGCGCCAGCAGCAAAGGGCAGGGGACCTATGGCTACACCTTC. Its translation is CASSKGQGTYGYTF. The V gene is TRBV5-1, the J gene TRBJ1-2, with D tentatively TRBD1 (6 bases). The V end lost 4 bases, the J end lost 4 bases, and 14 bases lay between the germline ends. The CDR3 length is 14 residues. Germline CDR1 reads SGHRS; CDR2 reads YFSETQ.

This clonotype has a handful of counts. The chain carries TRBV15 and TRBJ2-3; tentative D call: TRBD1 (5 bases). V dropped 0 bases and J dropped 3 bases, with 7 bases sitting between them. This CDR3 has 14 amino acids. Germline V gene sequence: CDR1 LNHNV, CDR2 YYDKDF (reference sequence). DNA for the CDR3: TGTGCCACCAGCAGAGATGGGGCTACAGATACGCAGTATTTT. Its protein is CATSRDGATDTQYF.

This clonotype occurred a few times. This chain links TRBV2 with TRBJ2-7; 9 bases map to TRBD2. This CDR3 comprises 15 residues. The V segment lost 5 bases and the J segment 2 bases; nucleotides outside the gene matches: 7. Per germline, CDR1 SNHLY and CDR2 FYNNEI. Here the CDR3 reads CASSRDSGRPYEQYF. The CDR3 DNA reads TGTGCCAGCAGTCGAGATAGCGGGAGACCCTACGAGCAGTACTTC. Together with reference TRBV2 and TRBJ2-7, the CDR3 gives the full variable domain: EPEVTQTPSHQVTQMGQEVILRCVPISNHLYFYWYRQILGQKVEFLVSFYNNEISEKSEIFDDQFSVERPDGSNFTLKIRSTKLEDSAMYFCASSRDSGRPYEQYFGPGTRLTVT.

V and J are TRBV6-1 and TRBJ2-2; D call uncertain. The CDR3 extends over 15 amino acids. Trimming shortened V by 5 bases and J by 3 bases, and 13 bases separated the two germline ends. In germline, CDR1 is MNHNS, CDR2 SASEGT. CDR3 sequence reads: CASSKRRADTGELFF. CDR3 nucleotide sequence: TGTGCCAGCAGTAAGCGTAGGGCCGACACCGGGGAGCTGTTTTTT.

V is TRBV24-1 and J is TRBJ2-5; 7 bases are a match to TRBD1. In germline, CDR1 is KGHDR, CDR2 SFDVKD. V dropped 9 bases and J dropped 1; count of bases not matched to a gene: 10. The CDR3 sequence is 15 residues long. CDR3 coding DNA: TGTGCCACCCAACCGGGACAGTGGGCCCAAGAGACCCAGTACTTC. Its protein product is CATQPGQWAQETQYF.

This clonotype was seen a few times. This chain links TRBV4-2 with TRBJ2-1, with TRBD1 matching over 7 bases. Losses at the gene ends were 1 base for V and 6 bases for J; bases not matched to a gene: 15. CDR1 is LGHNA, CDR2 YNFKEQ, per germline. The CDR3 is made up of 18 amino acids. This CDR3 is CASSQGGTVGEWANEQFF. The CDR3 bases are TGTGCCAGCAGCCAAGGGGGGACAGTCGGCGAATGGGCCAATGAGCAGTTCTTC.

This clonotype showed up just a few times. In DNA form, the CDR3 reads TGTGCCAGCAGCCTACAGGGCCGAAGCTCCTACGAGCAGTACTTC. It is translated as CASSLQGRSSYEQYF. The chain has TRBV6-1 and TRBJ2-7; a possible D gene is TRBD1 (6 bases). The germline CDR1 and CDR2 sequences are MNHNS and SASEGT. CDR3 length equals 15 residues. The germline V and J ends were trimmed by 6 bases and 0 bases, with 15 bases remaining between them.

This clonotype was seen a few times. The V call is TRBV9, the J call TRBJ2-1; possibly TRBD2 for D (6 bases). Trimming removed 0 bases at V and 3 bases at J, with 13 bases between. CDR3 length equals 16 residues. CDR1 is SGDLS, CDR2 YYNGEE, per germline. This CDR3 is CASSVEASGRYNEQFF. In nucleotides, the CDR3 is TGTGCCAGCAGCGTAGAAGCAAGCGGGCGCTACAATGAGCAGTTCTTC. The full variable domain, its missing parts supplied by reference TRBV9 and TRBJ2-1, is DSGVTQTPKHLITATGQRVTLRCSPRSGDLSVYWYQQSLDQGLQFLIQYYNGEERAKGNILERFSAQQFPDLHSELNLSSLELGDSALYFCASSVEASGRYNEQFFGPGTRLTVL.

In this sample, this clonotype turned up many times. The chain has TRBV20-1 and TRBJ2-7; D remains ambiguous. The CDR3 totals 14 residues. V shed 4 bases and J shed 2 bases, with 15 bases lying between them. Germline CDR1 is DFQATT and CDR2 is SNEGSKA (reference sequence). The CDR3 nucleotides are TGCAGTGCTAATCCACAGAACCCAACCTACGAGCAGTACTTC. Its translation: CSANPQNPTYEQYF.

CDR3 loop: CASSQVGANTEAFF. The CDR3 DNA reads TGTGCCAGCAGCCAAGTTGGGGCGAACACTGAAGCTTTCTTT. The chain carries TRBV4-2 and TRBJ1-1, with D possibly matching TRBD1 (5 bases). CDR1 LGHNA and CDR2 YNFKEQ come from the germline V gene. V was trimmed by 1 base and J by 1 base, leaving 7 bases between them. The CDR3 runs 14 residues.

This clonotype showed up just a few times. V is TRBV7-3 and J is TRBJ1-6; D is ambiguous. The V gene's germline CDR1 is SGHTA and CDR2 FQGTGA. This CDR3 region has 12 residues. V lost 5 bases, J lost 10 bases, and 9 bases lay in between. CDR3 in DNA: TGTGCCAGCAGCCATCCAGGATCACCCCTCCACTTT. It codes for CASSHPGSPLHF.

Ten or more counts support this clonotype. The genes are TRBV27 and TRBJ2-7; a weak D match, TRBD2 (6 bases). V was pared by 5 bases and J by 2 bases, with 13 bases between. The CDR3 totals 14 residues. The germline CDR1 and CDR2 sequences are MNHEY and SMNVEV (reference sequence). The CDR3 spells CASSPGLSPYEQYF. In DNA form, the CDR3 reads TGTGCCAGCAGTCCGGGACTGTCGCCCTACGAGCAGTACTTC.

At least ten counts were recorded for this clonotype. The chain couples TRBV29-1 to TRBJ1-2, with D perhaps matching TRBD1 (5 bases). From germline, CDR1 is SQVTM and CDR2 ANQGSEA. The CDR3 loop spans 12 amino acids. V was shortened by 4 bases and J by 1 base, with 7 bases between the two germline ends. For the CDR3, the DNA is TGCAGCGTTGGTGGACATAACTATGGCTACACCTTC. It translates to CSVGGHNYGYTF. Variable domain in full (rest from reference TRBV29-1 and TRBJ1-2): SAVISQKPSRDICQRGTSLTIQCQVDSQVTMMFWYRQQPGQSLTLIATANQGSEATYESGFVIDKFPISRPNLTFSTLTVSNMSPEDSSIYLCSVGGHNYGYTFGSGTRLTVV.

The sample holds a few counts of this clonotype. The chain links TRBV2 to TRBJ1-4; TRBD1 is a possible D gene (5 bases). The germline V gene has CDR1 SNHLY and CDR2 FYNNEI. Trimming removed 6 bases from V and 5 bases from J, with 19 bases in between. This CDR3 region has 16 residues. For the CDR3, the DNA is TGTGCCAGCAGAGTAATACCGGGACGATGGAATGAAAAACTGTTTTTT. Its translation: CASRVIPGRWNEKLFF.

The chain uses TRBV7-9 and TRBJ2-7; 7 bases are shared with TRBD2. The CDR3 covers 14 residues. Germline values: CDR1 SEHNR, CDR2 FQNEAQ (reference sequence). V lost 5 bases, J lost 2 bases, and 6 bases stayed unmatched. CDR3 residues: CASSPGLVPYEQYF. The CDR3 DNA reads TGTGCCAGCAGCCCCGGACTAGTGCCCTACGAGCAGTACTTC.

The J gene is TRBJ2-5, the V gene TRBV5-1; no clear D. Per the germline V gene, CDR1 is SGHRS and CDR2 is YFSETQ. The ends were cut back, 0 bases at V and 7 bases at J, with 10 bases in the middle. The CDR3 runs to 13 residues. The CDR3 here is CASSLAMRMTQYF. The CDR3 DNA sequence: TGCGCCAGCAGCTTGGCCATGAGGATGACCCAGTACTTC.

This clonotype was detected a few times. The V and J genes are TRBV29-1 and TRBJ1-1; D unclear. The length of the CDR3 is 13 residues. Trimming shortened V by 4 bases and J by 0 bases, and 9 bases separated the two germline ends. Germline V gene sequence: CDR1 SQVTM, CDR2 ANQGSEA. CDR3 coding DNA: TGCAGCGTTGTGAGGCAGATGAACACTGAAGCTTTCTTT. Amino acids: CSVVRQMNTEAFF.

The chain employs TRBV7-9 and TRBJ2-2; the match to TRBD1 covers 8 bases. The CDR3 has 16 amino acids. J was trimmed by 3 bases and V by 1 base; bases with no gene match: 4. Germline V gene data show CDR1 as SEHNR and CDR2 as FQNEAQ (reference sequence). The CDR3 loop reads CASSLGGQGYTGELFF. In DNA form, the CDR3 reads TGTGCCAGCAGCTTAGGCGGACAGGGATACACCGGGGAGCTGTTTTTT. The full variable domain, rest sourced from reference TRBV7-9 and TRBJ2-2, is DTGVSQNPRHKITKRGQNVTFRCDPISEHNRLYWYRQTLGQGPEFLTYFQNEAQLEKSRLLSDRFSAERPKGSFSTLEIQRTEQGDSAMYLCASSLGGQGYTGELFFGEGSRLTVL.

The chain uses TRBV5-1 and TRBJ2-7; possible D gene TRBD2, 6 bases. Germline V gene data show CDR1 as SGHRS and CDR2 as YFSETQ. This CDR3 has 18 residues. Trimming pared 4 bases from V and 2 bases from J, leaving 25 bases between. CDR3 nucleotides: TGCGCCAGCAGCACCGACTCTACTAGCACCAATGATCCCTACGAGCAGTACTTC. Translation: CASSTDSTSTNDPYEQYF.

A few counts support this clonotype. V and J are TRBV7-3 and TRBJ2-2, with 8 bases fitting TRBD1. The CDR3 runs to 15 residues. Germline V gene lookup returns CDR1 SGHTA and CDR2 FQGTGA. V shed 4 bases and J 6 bases; nucleotides not matched to a gene: 7. CDR3 nucleotide sequence: TGTGCCAGCAGCTCTCTGCAGGGGGCGGCCGGGGAGCTGTTTTTT. It yields the protein CASSSLQGAAGELFF.

This clonotype was counted at least ten times. This sequence joins TRBV12-3 or TRBV12-4 and TRBJ2-2; possibly TRBD1 for D (5 bases). The CDR3 consists of 13 residues. V lost 6 bases, J lost 4 bases, and 9 bases lay in between. CDR3 bases: TGTGCCAGCAGACGACAGCTCACCGGGGAGCTGTTTTTT. Its protein product is CASRRQLTGELFF.

The rearrangement uses TRBV29-1 and TRBJ2-7; tentative D call: TRBD2 (5 bases). The ends were cut back, 1 base at V and 1 base at J, with 14 bases in the middle. The CDR3 runs to 15 residues. CDR1 and CDR2 (germline): SQVTM, ANQGSEA. CDR3 region: CSVEGSSFWSYEQYF. The CDR3 nucleotides read TGCAGCGTTGAAGGGTCTAGCTTTTGGTCCTACGAGCAGTACTTC.